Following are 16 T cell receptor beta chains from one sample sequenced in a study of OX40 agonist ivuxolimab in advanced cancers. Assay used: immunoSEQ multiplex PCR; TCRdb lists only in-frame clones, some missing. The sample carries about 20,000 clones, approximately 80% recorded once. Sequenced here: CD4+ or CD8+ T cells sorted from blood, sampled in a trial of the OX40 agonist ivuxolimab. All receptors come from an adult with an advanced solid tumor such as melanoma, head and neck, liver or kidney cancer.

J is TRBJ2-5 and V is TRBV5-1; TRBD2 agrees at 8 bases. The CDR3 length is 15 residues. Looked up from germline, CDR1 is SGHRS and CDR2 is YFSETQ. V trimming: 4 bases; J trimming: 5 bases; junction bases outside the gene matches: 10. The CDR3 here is CASSPSSGGRETQYF. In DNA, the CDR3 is TGCGCCAGCAGCCCCAGCTCAGGCGGGAGGGAGACCCAGTACTTC.

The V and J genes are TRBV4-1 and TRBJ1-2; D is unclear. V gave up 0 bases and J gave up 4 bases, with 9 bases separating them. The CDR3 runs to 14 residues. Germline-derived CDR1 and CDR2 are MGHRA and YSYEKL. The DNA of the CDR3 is TGCGCCAGCAGCCAAGATCAACAGAGCTATGGCTACACCTTC. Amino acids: CASSQDQQSYGYTF.

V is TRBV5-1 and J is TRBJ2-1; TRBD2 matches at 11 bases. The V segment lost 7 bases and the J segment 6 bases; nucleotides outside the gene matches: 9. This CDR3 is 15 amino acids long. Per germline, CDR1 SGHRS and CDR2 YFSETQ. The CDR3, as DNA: TGCGCCAGCCAAGTAGCGGGAGGGCCCGGCAATGAGCAGTTCTTC. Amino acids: CASQVAGGPGNEQFF.

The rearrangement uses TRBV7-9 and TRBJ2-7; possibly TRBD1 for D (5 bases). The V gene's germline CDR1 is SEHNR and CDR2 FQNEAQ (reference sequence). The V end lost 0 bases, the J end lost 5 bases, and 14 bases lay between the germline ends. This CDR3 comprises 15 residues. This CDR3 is CASSLAQAGNHEQYF. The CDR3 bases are TGTGCCAGCAGCTTAGCGCAGGCAGGGAACCACGAGCAGTACTTC. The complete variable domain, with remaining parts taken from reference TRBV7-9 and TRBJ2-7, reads DTGVSQNPRHKITKRGQNVTFRCDPISEHNRLYWYRQTLGQGPEFLTYFQNEAQLEKSRLLSDRFSAERPKGSFSTLEIQRTEQGDSAMYLCASSLAQAGNHEQYFGPGTRLTVT.

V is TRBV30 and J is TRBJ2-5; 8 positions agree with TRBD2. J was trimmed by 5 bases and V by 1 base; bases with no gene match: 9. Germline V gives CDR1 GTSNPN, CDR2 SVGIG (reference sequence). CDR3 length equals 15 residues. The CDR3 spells CAWSETGGSGETQYF. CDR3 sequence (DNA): TGTGCCTGGAGTGAGACGGGGGGGTCCGGGGAGACCCAGTACTTC.

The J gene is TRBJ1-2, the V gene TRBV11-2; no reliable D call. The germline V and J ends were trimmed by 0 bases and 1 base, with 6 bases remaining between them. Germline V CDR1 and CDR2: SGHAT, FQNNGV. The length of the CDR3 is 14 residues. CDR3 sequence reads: CASSLDSHNYGYTF. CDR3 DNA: TGTGCCAGCAGCTTAGACTCCCATAACTATGGCTACACCTTC.

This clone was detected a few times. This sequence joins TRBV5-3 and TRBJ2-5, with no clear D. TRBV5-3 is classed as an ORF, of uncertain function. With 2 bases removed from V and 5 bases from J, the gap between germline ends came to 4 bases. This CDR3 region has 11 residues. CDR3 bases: TGTGCCAGAAGCTTCGGCGAGACCCAGTACTTC. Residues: CARSFGETQYF.

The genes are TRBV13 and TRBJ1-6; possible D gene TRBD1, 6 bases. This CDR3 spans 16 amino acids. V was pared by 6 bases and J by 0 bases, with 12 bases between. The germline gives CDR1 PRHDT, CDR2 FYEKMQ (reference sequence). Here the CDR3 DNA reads TGTGCCAGCAGGGACAGCTACAGCTCCTATAATTCACCCCTCCACTTT. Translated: CASRDSYSSYNSPLHF.

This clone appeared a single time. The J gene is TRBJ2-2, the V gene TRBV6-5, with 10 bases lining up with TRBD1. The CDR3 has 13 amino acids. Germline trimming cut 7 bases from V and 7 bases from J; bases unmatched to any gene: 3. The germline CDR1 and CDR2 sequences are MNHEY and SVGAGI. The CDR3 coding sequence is TGTGCCAGCATGACAGGGGGCTTCGGGGAGCTGTTTTTT. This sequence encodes CASMTGGFGELFF.

CDR3 bases: TGTGCCAGCAGTGAAAGAGCAGGGGGTAACTATGGCTACACCTTC. It translates to CASSERAGGNYGYTF. The J gene is TRBJ1-2, the V gene TRBV6-1, with TRBD1 identical over 7 bases. CDR3 length: 15 residues. The junction had 4 bases not matched to a gene; V was cut back by 2 bases and J by 1 base. Germline CDR1 reads MNHNS; CDR2 reads SASEGT.

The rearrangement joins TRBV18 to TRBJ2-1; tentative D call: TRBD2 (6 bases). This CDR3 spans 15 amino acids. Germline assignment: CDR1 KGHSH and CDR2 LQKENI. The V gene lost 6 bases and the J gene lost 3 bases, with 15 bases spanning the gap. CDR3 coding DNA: TGTGCCAGCTCTTCACAAGCGGGCCTCTACAATGAGCAGTTCTTC. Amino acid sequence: CASSSQAGLYNEQFF. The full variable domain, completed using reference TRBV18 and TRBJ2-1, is NAGVMQNPRHLVRRRGQEARLRCSPMKGHSHVYWYRQLPEEGLKFMVYLQKENIIDESGMPKERFSAEFPKEGPSILRIQQVVRGDSAAYFCASSSQAGLYNEQFFGPGTRLTVL.

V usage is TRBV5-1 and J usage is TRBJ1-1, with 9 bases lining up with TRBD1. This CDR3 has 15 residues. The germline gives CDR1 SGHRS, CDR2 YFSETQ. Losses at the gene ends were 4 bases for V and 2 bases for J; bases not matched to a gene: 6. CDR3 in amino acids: CASSNPGQGNTEAFF. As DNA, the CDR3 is TGCGCCAGCAGCAATCCGGGACAGGGAAACACTGAAGCTTTCTTT.

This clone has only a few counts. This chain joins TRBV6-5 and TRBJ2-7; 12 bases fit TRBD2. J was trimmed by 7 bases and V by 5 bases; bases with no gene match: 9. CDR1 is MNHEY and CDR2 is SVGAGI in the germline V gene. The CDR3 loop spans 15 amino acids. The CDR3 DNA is TGTGCCAGCAGTAAGGCTAGCGGGAGGGCGGGTGAGCAGTACTTC. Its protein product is CASSKASGRAGEQYF.

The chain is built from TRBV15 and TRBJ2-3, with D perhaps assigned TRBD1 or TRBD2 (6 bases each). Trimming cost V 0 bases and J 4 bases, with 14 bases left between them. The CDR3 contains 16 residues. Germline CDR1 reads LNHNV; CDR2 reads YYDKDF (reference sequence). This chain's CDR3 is CATSRDPGAVPDTQYF. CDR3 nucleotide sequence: TGTGCCACCAGCAGAGATCCGGGGGCAGTCCCAGATACGCAGTATTTT. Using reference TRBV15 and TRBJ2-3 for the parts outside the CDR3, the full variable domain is DAMVIQNPRYQVTQFGKPVTLSCSQTLNHNVMYWYQQKSSQAPKLLFHYYDKDFNNEADTPDNFQSRRPNTSFCFLDIRSPGLGDTAMYLCATSRDPGAVPDTQYFGPGTRLTVL.

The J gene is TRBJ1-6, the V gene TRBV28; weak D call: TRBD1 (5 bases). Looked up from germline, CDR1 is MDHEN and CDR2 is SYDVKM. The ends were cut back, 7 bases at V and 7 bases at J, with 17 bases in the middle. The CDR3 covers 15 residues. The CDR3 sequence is CASILAGGRNSPLHF. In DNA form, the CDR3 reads TGTGCCAGCATTCTCGCGGGGGGTCGGAATTCACCCCTCCACTTT.

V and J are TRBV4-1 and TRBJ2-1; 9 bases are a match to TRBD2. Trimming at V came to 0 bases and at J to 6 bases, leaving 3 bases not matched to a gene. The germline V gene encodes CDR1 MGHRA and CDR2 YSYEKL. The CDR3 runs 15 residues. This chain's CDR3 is CASSQEGTSSNEQFF. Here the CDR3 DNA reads TGCGCCAGCAGCCAAGAAGGGACTAGCTCCAATGAGCAGTTCTTC.